Listed below are T cell receptor beta chains from one sample, sequenced in a study of T cells in Graves' hyperthyroidism and ophthalmopathy. In TCRdb, the multiplex PCR reads were re-called with MiXCR into one record per CDR3 protein. This sample has around 300,000 distinct CDR3 sequences; approximately 13% occur once, and the top ten carry just under 25%. The sample comprised blood. The receptors here all came from a woman aged 25 to 39 with Graves' hyperthyroidism. CDR3s include the opening cysteine and the closing phenylalanine or tryptophan.

j_gene	v_gene	CDR3aa
TRBJ2-4	TRBV5-4	CASSLSGENIQYF
TRBJ2-1	TRBV5-1	CASSPTGGRESEQFF
TRBJ1-5	TRBV7-8	CASSFKENQPQHF
TRBJ1-5	TRBV27	CASSLARSGSNQPQHF
TRBJ1-4	TRBV12-3/TRBV12-4	CASSPPTRGKLFF
TRBJ2-5	TRBV28	CASSFTPGLAGMETQYF
TRBJ2-3	TRBV28	CASCSGGGPQYF
TRBJ1-2	TRBV29-1	CSASGAGGYTF
TRBJ2-7	TRBV28	CASSSLSRGSTYEQYF
TRBJ2-3	TRBV28	CASSAMPLAGTDTQYF
TRBJ2-3	TRBV28	CASSSDRGGILGTDTQYF
TRBJ1-5	TRBV6-5	CASSSSRAQPQHF
TRBJ2-1	TRBV28	CASSFGTRSYNEQFF
TRBJ2-7	TRBV19	CASLDRVGLEQYF
TRBJ2-7	TRBV3-1	CASSQIGLGLNEQYF
TRBJ2-2	TRBV12-3/TRBV12-4	CASSLPGQGIRVDTGELFF
TRBJ1-5	TRBV29-1	CSVVDGPSGQPQHF
TRBJ1-2	TRBV15	CATSRGGGLVGYTF
TRBJ2-1	TRBV12-3/TRBV12-4	CASMVGGNNEQFF
TRBJ2-1	TRBV12-3/TRBV12-4	CASTKSVVSSYNEQFF
TRBJ2-7	TRBV20-1	CSASPTGGSSYEQYF
TRBJ1-2	TRBV4-3	CASSQDRTGIYGYAF
TRBJ2-5	TRBV7-9	CASSVGLKETQYF
TRBJ1-5	TRBV13	CASSFSRMGNQPQHF
TRBJ1-1	TRBV5-8	CASSDTTGGTEAFF
TRBJ1-4	TRBV6-1	CASSPTGLDEKLFF
TRBJ2-5	TRBV20-1	CSARSSSGSWETQYF
TRBJ2-3	TRBV28	CASIGTPDTQYF
TRBJ2-3	TRBV28	CASSRTTGDTQYF
TRBJ2-3	TRBV3-1	CASSQDPQDTDTQYF
TRBJ1-1	TRBV11-2	CASRMITEAFF
TRBJ2-3	TRBV20-1	CSARRQGASWTDTQYF
TRBJ2-1	TRBV30	CAWIRGHAGTSGNNEQFF
TRBJ2-6	TRBV6-5	CASSFSYRAPRANVLTF
TRBJ2-1	TRBV28	CASSINGRGEQFF
TRBJ2-1	TRBV9	CASSVEREGVNSYNEQFF
TRBJ1-1	TRBV5-6	CASSLVDRNTEAFF
TRBJ2-5	TRBV28	CASSLNRVETQYF
TRBJ1-2	TRBV5-6	CASSLAGSSYGYTF
TRBJ2-2	TRBV20-1	CSARPFNSLAGIANTGELFF
TRBJ2-3	TRBV19	CASSSIAGYTDTQYF
TRBJ2-4	TRBV11-2	CASSSLSGRGAKNIQYF
TRBJ1-4	TRBV11-2	CASSFPGGPEKLFF
TRBJ2-2	TRBV14	CASSQAGFTGELFF
TRBJ2-5	TRBV18	CASKQPGEKGARIQYF